These 21 T cell receptor beta chains came from one sample sequenced in a study of T cells after yellow fever vaccination. TCRdb processed the 5' RACE reads anew with MiXCR; each CDR3 protein has one entry. The sample yields about 300,000 distinct CDR3 sequences, 7.5% to 9.5% seen once. The specimen was CD4+ T cells sorted from PBMCs, collected 5 days after the yellow fever booster vaccination. The receptors come from a man aged 18 to 29 who received the YFV17D yellow fever vaccine.

This clonotype was seen only a few times. The chain uses TRBV6-6 and TRBJ2-7; 7 bases align to TRBD1. This CDR3 region has 14 residues. The germline V gene encodes CDR1 MNHNY and CDR2 SVGAGI (reference sequence). V was clipped by 5 bases and J by 1 base; unmatched bases: 5. The CDR3 is CASSTTGESYEQYF. The CDR3 bases are TGTGCCAGCAGTACCACAGGGGAGTCCTACGAGCAGTACTTC.

This clonotype has just a few counts. This chain connects TRBV29-1 to TRBJ1-3; D might be TRBD1 (5 bases). The CDR3 runs 14 residues. Trimming left V 7 bases short and J 0 bases short, with 13 bases between. CDR1 SQVTM and CDR2 ANQGSEA come from the germline V gene. The CDR3 coding sequence is TGCAGCGGCCGGGACGGGGGCTCTGGAAACACCATATATTTT. Its translation: CSGRDGGSGNTIYF.

At least ten counts were recorded for this clonotype. This chain links TRBV4-3 with TRBJ1-5; perhaps TRBD1 as D (6 bases). V lost 4 bases to trimming and J lost 2 bases, with 24 bases between them. Per germline, CDR1 LGHNA and CDR2 YSLEER. The CDR3 has 19 amino acids. CDR3 sequence: CASSRDIATGTRGNQPQHF. CDR3 nucleotides: TGCGCCAGCAGCCGGGACATTGCGACGGGGACCAGGGGCAATCAGCCCCAGCATTTT.

The chain recombines TRBV10-3 with TRBJ2-6, with D perhaps matching TRBD1 (5 bases). Trimming shortened V by 0 bases and J by 1 base, and 13 bases separated the two germline ends. Per the germline V gene, CDR1 is ENHRY and CDR2 is SYGVKD. There are 18 residues in the CDR3. The CDR3 DNA is TGTGCCATCAGTGAGTCTGAAGGCAGGGCGTCTGGGGCCAACGTCCTGACTTTC. The encoded protein is CAISESEGRASGANVLTF.

This clonotype was recorded a few times. The chain employs TRBV7-2 and TRBJ1-1; no clear D gene. Trimming removed 2 bases from V and 4 bases from J, with 8 bases in between. The CDR3 runs 13 residues. The germline V gene has CDR1 SGHTA and CDR2 FQGNSA. The CDR3 DNA follows: TGTGCCAGCAGCTTACCAACGATCACTGAAGCTTTCTTT. This gives the protein CASSLPTITEAFF.

This clonotype was detected many times. V usage is TRBV29-1 and J usage is TRBJ2-7; tentative D call: TRBD2 (6 bases). V dropped 6 bases and J dropped 0 bases, with 9 bases sitting between them. Germline CDR1 is SQVTM and CDR2 is ANQGSEA. The CDR3 runs to 12 residues. The CDR3 nucleotides read TGCAGCGTGCGGGGATCCTCCTACGAGCAGTACTTC. Translated: CSVRGSSYEQYF.

The chain uses TRBV5-1 and TRBJ2-3; TRBD1 aligns across 8 bases. This CDR3 spans 15 amino acids. With V trimmed by 4 bases and J by 2 bases, 6 bases remained unmatched. Germline-derived CDR1 and CDR2 are SGHRS and YFSETQ. The CDR3 loop reads CASSQGQANTDTQYF. The CDR3 DNA reads TGCGCCAGCAGCCAGGGACAGGCGAACACAGATACGCAGTATTTT. Drawing the rest from reference TRBV5-1 and TRBJ2-3, the complete variable domain is KAGVTQTPRYLIKTRGQQVTLSCSPISGHRSVSWYQQTPGQGLQFLFEYFSETQRNKGNFPGRFSGRQFSNSRSEMNVSTLELGDSALYLCASSQGQANTDTQYFGPGTRLTVL.

This chain links TRBV11-3 with TRBJ2-1; 9 bases fit TRBD2. Germline trimming cut 5 bases from V and 4 bases from J; bases unmatched to any gene: 24. Germline values: CDR1 SGHNT, CDR2 YENEEA. The CDR3 contains 21 residues. The CDR3 protein is CASSPRGRRGGPKTNYNEQFF. For the CDR3, the DNA is TGTGCCAGCAGCCCTAGGGGGCGGCGGGGGGGCCCTAAGACGAATTACAATGAGCAGTTCTTC.

Many counts were recorded for this clonotype. CDR3 region: CASSSTGSHEQYF. The CDR3 DNA sequence: TGTGCCAGCAGTAGTACAGGGAGCCACGAGCAGTACTTC. The chain joins TRBV25-1 to TRBJ2-7; possibly TRBD1 for D (6 bases). The V and J ends lost 5 bases and 5 bases respectively, with 13 bases between them. Germline CDR1 is MGHDK and CDR2 is SYGVNS. CDR3 size: 13 residues.

This clonotype was seen a handful of times. DNA for the CDR3: TGTGCCAGCTCACCGAACCTCTCTAACTATGGCTACACCTTC. Its protein product is CASSPNLSNYGYTF. This chain links TRBV18 with TRBJ1-2; D call uncertain. There are 14 residues in the CDR3. Germline values: CDR1 KGHSH, CDR2 LQKENI. Trimming removed 3 bases from V and 0 bases from J, with 8 bases in between.

The chain has TRBV9 and TRBJ1-2; TRBD1 agrees at 7 bases. This CDR3 has 14 amino acids. Trimming took 5 bases from V and 7 from J; bases not matched to a gene: 11. Germline V gene sequence: CDR1 SGDLS, CDR2 YYNGEE. CDR3 region: CASRPPGQVAGYTF. In nucleotides, the CDR3 is TGTGCCAGCAGGCCTCCCGGACAGGTAGCTGGCTACACCTTC.

The chain uses TRBV10-3 and TRBJ2-5, with 8 nucleotides matching TRBD1. The ends lost 10 bases at V and 4 bases at J; junction bases unmatched: 5. Per germline, CDR1 ENHRY and CDR2 SYGVKD. The CDR3 extends over 12 amino acids. The CDR3 nucleotides are TGTGCCACCAGGGGGCAGGGAGAGACCCAGTACTTC. Its protein is CATRGQGETQYF.

V is TRBV7-2 and J is TRBJ1-1, with 12 bases matching TRBD1. V was clipped by 3 bases and J by 5 bases; unmatched bases: 4. Germline V gene sequence: CDR1 SGHTA, CDR2 FQGNSA. The CDR3 runs to 15 residues. The CDR3 here is CASSFVGQGATEAFF. CDR3 nucleotides: TGTGCCAGCAGCTTTGTGGGACAGGGGGCGACTGAAGCTTTCTTT.

This clonotype showed up just a few times. The chain couples TRBV7-2 to TRBJ2-1; unclear D gene. The germline V gene encodes CDR1 SGHTA and CDR2 FQGNSA. This CDR3 contains 11 residues. Trimming pared 0 bases from V and 14 bases from J, leaving 8 bases between. The CDR3 spells CASSLAGYEFF. The CDR3 bases are TGTGCCAGCAGCTTAGCAGGGTATGAGTTCTTC.

This clonotype was observed at least ten times. The V and J genes are TRBV6-5 and TRBJ1-1; D gene ambiguous. V was cut by 6 bases and J by 9 bases, with 2 bases left in between. There are 8 residues in the CDR3. Germline CDR1 is MNHEY and CDR2 is SVGAGI. Here the CDR3 DNA reads TGTGCCAGCAGGAAAGCTTTCTTT. Its protein product is CASRKAFF.

The chain carries TRBV5-1 and TRBJ2-1, with 9 bases identical to TRBD2. Germline V CDR1 and CDR2: SGHRS, YFSETQ. The junction had 9 bases not matched to a gene; V was cut back by 1 base and J by 4 bases. The CDR3 has 17 residues. This CDR3 reads CASSLTSGGNPYNEQFF. CDR3 sequence (DNA): TGCGCCAGCAGCTTGACGAGCGGGGGGAACCCTTACAATGAGCAGTTCTTC. The full variable domain, completed using reference TRBV5-1 and TRBJ2-1, is KAGVTQTPRYLIKTRGQQVTLSCSPISGHRSVSWYQQTPGQGLQFLFEYFSETQRNKGNFPGRFSGRQFSNSRSEMNVSTLELGDSALYLCASSLTSGGNPYNEQFFGPGTRLTVL.

This clonotype was found many times. The chain uses TRBV4-3 and TRBJ1-2; D is undetermined. Trimming removed 0 bases from V and 4 bases from J, with 15 bases in between. From germline, CDR1 is LGHNA and CDR2 YSLEER. The CDR3 is made up of 16 amino acids. The CDR3 DNA sequence: TGCGCCAGCAGCCAAGAACAGAAAACGGGTGTCTATGGCTACACCTTC. Encoded protein: CASSQEQKTGVYGYTF.

This clonotype came up a few times. The rearrangement uses TRBV4-1 and TRBJ1-2, with unresolved D. Looked up from germline, CDR1 is MGHRA and CDR2 is YSYEKL. The V gene lost 4 bases and the J gene lost 4 bases, with 19 bases spanning the gap. This CDR3 contains 16 residues. CDR3 DNA: TGCGCCAGCAGCCGAAGGGAGTCCCTCTCTCTCTATGGCTACACCTTC. This translates into CASSRRESLSLYGYTF.

The chain is built from TRBV20-1 and TRBJ1-1; D gene uncertain. Per the germline V gene, CDR1 is DFQATT and CDR2 is SNEGSKA (reference sequence). Trimming removed 7 bases from V and 0 bases from J, with 9 bases in between. The CDR3 spans 12 residues. The CDR3 bases are TGCAGTGTTAGTAGGGTGAACACTGAAGCTTTCTTT. Translating it yields CSVSRVNTEAFF.

This clonotype was found many times. The chain recombines TRBV29-1 with TRBJ1-1; D remains ambiguous. The CDR3 spans 14 residues. Trimming shortened V by 7 bases and J by 2 bases, and 17 bases separated the two germline ends. Germline CDR1 reads SQVTM; CDR2 reads ANQGSEA. The DNA for the CDR3 is TGCAGCGCAGAAAGGGCGGTCGGAAACACTGAAGCTTTCTTT. This gives the protein CSAERAVGNTEAFF.

This clonotype appeared a few times. The J gene is TRBJ2-1, the V gene TRBV5-1, with 10 bases matching TRBD2. The CDR3 loop spans 15 amino acids. V was pared by 0 bases and J by 14 bases, with 11 bases of the junction left unmatched. CDR1 is SGHRS, CDR2 YFSETQ, per germline. CDR3 sequence: CASSLAGRAGGIEFF. The CDR3 DNA follows: TGCGCCAGCAGCTTGGCGGGTAGAGCGGGGGGGATTGAGTTCTTC.